One and the same sample provided the 23 T cell receptor beta chains below, sequenced in a study of regulatory T cells in long-lasting Graves disease. The time point is: persistent/refractory GD, antithyroid drugs over 5 years with positive TRAb. After RNA was extracted from PBMCs, the TCR library was made from it. iRepertoire HTBI primers and Arm-PCR of CDR3 regions built TCR beta libraries. TCRdb redid the calling of the multiplex PCR reads with MiXCR, one entry per CDR3 protein. There are 250,000 to 300,000 distinct CDR3 sequences in the sample; more than 20% occur only once, and about 56% lies in the top ten. The sequenced sample was peripheral blood mononuclear cells (PBMCs), obtained when the disease was refractory, from a patient treated with antithyroid drugs. The receptors originated from a female donor with Graves disease.

The V and J genes are TRBV7-2 and TRBJ2-2; D gene ambiguous. Germline values: CDR1 SGHTA, CDR2 FQGNSA. CDR3 size: 13 residues. Trimming pared 5 bases from V and 2 bases from J, leaving 6 bases between. The CDR3 sequence: CASSQPNTGELFF. The CDR3 DNA follows: TGTGCCAGCAGCCAACCCAACACCGGGGAGCTGTTTTTT.

The V gene is TRBV30, the J gene TRBJ1-2, with 8 nucleotides matching TRBD1. The CDR3 totals 12 residues. Per the germline V gene, CDR1 is GTSNPN and CDR2 is SVGIG (reference sequence). V was pared by 4 bases and J by 4 bases, with 2 bases of the junction left unmatched. Here the CDR3 reads CAWNTGGYGYTF. The CDR3 DNA follows: TGTGCCTGGAATACAGGGGGCTATGGCTACACCTTC.

This chain links TRBV7-9 with TRBJ1-1, with D possibly matching TRBD1 (6 bases). The CDR3 is 14 amino acids. Germline values: CDR1 SEHNR, CDR2 FQNEAQ (reference sequence). V lost 4 bases to trimming and J lost 8 bases, with 17 bases between them. The CDR3 loop is CASSSRGQLAEAFF. CDR3 coding DNA: TGTGCCAGCAGCTCAAGAGGACAGCTTGCGGAAGCTTTCTTT.

The chain has TRBV12-3 or TRBV12-4 and TRBJ2-7; weak D call: TRBD2 (6 bases). The CDR3 spans 9 residues. V was trimmed by 6 bases and J by 12 bases, leaving 9 bases between them. The CDR3 DNA is TGTGCCAGCAGCTCCGGGGGGTACTTC. Translating gives CASSSGGYF.

V gene TRBV30 combines with J gene TRBJ1-1; D remains ambiguous. Germline V gene sequence: CDR1 GTSNPN, CDR2 SVGIG (reference sequence). CDR3 size: 12 residues. V lost 2 bases and J lost 4, with 8 bases in between. CDR3 in amino acids: CAWSPRSTEAFF. The CDR3 DNA reads as TGTGCCTGGAGTCCCCGAAGCACTGAAGCTTTCTTT.

The chain couples TRBV30 to TRBJ2-7; TRBD1 aligns across 8 bases. Germline V gene lookup returns CDR1 GTSNPN and CDR2 SVGIG (reference sequence). This CDR3 comprises 12 residues. V lost 3 bases and J lost 4; bases outside the gene matches: 2. CDR3 residues: CAWRGQAYEQYF. The CDR3 DNA reads TGTGCCTGGAGGGGACAGGCTTACGAGCAGTACTTC.

The table lists this clonotype with many counts. V and J are TRBV11-2 and TRBJ2-7, with D perhaps TRBD2 (5 bases). Germline V CDR1 and CDR2: SGHAT, FQNNGV. The CDR3 contains 13 residues. V lost 8 bases and J 3 bases, leaving 14 bases between the germline ends. This CDR3 is CASPTHGGYEQYF. CDR3 DNA: TGTGCCAGCCCCACACACGGAGGCTACGAGCAGTACTTC.

The genes are TRBV7-9 and TRBJ1-3; TRBD1 agrees at 7 bases. Per the germline V gene, CDR1 is SEHNR and CDR2 is FQNEAQ (reference sequence). CDR3 length: 16 amino acids. V dropped 3 bases and J dropped 0; count of bases not matched to a gene: 5. This chain's CDR3 is CASSFPGTDSGNTIYF. CDR3 bases: TGTGCCAGCAGCTTCCCGGGGACAGACTCTGGAAACACCATATATTTT.

This clonotype showed up just a few times. The rearrangement joins TRBV7-2 to TRBJ1-6, with D perhaps TRBD1 (6 bases). Germline assignment: CDR1 SGHTA and CDR2 FQGNSA. This CDR3 spans 14 amino acids. Deletions cut 4 bases from V and 10 bases from J, with 14 bases between. DNA of the CDR3: TGTGCCAGCAGCTCATGGGGGGGCCCCTCACCCCTCCACTTT. Protein product: CASSSWGGPSPLHF.

This clonotype was seen a handful of times. The chain carries TRBV5-1 and TRBJ1-1; 7 bases are a match to TRBD1. J was trimmed by 7 bases and V by 0 bases; bases with no gene match: 6. Germline V gives CDR1 SGHRS, CDR2 YFSETQ. The CDR3 consists of 14 residues. This chain's CDR3 is CASSLEGQGGEAFF. In DNA, the CDR3 is TGCGCCAGCAGCTTGGAGGGGCAGGGGGGTGAAGCTTTCTTT.

The chain carries TRBV11-2 and TRBJ2-7; TRBD2 is a possible D gene (6 bases). CDR1 and CDR2 from the germline V gene are SGHAT and FQNNGV. Trimming stripped 7 bases from V and 4 bases from J, with 23 bases between. This CDR3 contains 16 residues. This chain's CDR3 is CASNNKRTGAVYEQYF. The CDR3 DNA is TGTGCCAGCAACAATAAACGGACGGGAGCGGTTTACGAGCAGTACTTC. Full variable domain (rest looked up from reference TRBV11-2 and TRBJ2-7): EAGVAQSPRYKIIEKRQSVAFWCNPISGHATLYWYQQILGQGPKLLIQFQNNGVVDDSQLPKDRFSAERLKGVDSTLKIQPAKLEDSAVYLCASNNKRTGAVYEQYFGPGTRLTVT.

The rearrangement links TRBV6-1 to TRBJ2-7, with D hard to call. This CDR3 region has 12 residues. The germline V gene has CDR1 MNHNS and CDR2 SASEGT. V was pared by 11 bases and J by 0 bases, with 11 bases between. The CDR3 reads CAGSSFSYEQYF. CDR3 bases: TGTGCCGGGTCTTCTTTCTCCTACGAGCAGTACTTC.

The table lists this clonotype with a few counts. J is TRBJ2-7 and V is TRBV7-3, with D perhaps matching TRBD2 (5 bases). This CDR3 region has 15 residues. CDR1 and CDR2 from the germline V gene are SGHTA and FQGTGA. V dropped 5 bases and J dropped 4 bases, with 18 bases sitting between them. The CDR3 bases are TGTGCCAGCAGCAGGTTCCCGGGGTCCGGATACGAGCAGTACTTC. Protein: CASSRFPGSGYEQYF.

V usage is TRBV19 and J usage is TRBJ2-7; D unresolved. From germline, CDR1 is LNHDA and CDR2 SQIVND (reference sequence). V lost 2 bases to trimming and J lost 0 bases, with 11 bases between them. CDR3 length: 15 amino acids. This CDR3 reads CASSISDGSSYEQYF. The CDR3 DNA reads as TGTGCCAGTAGTATAAGTGACGGTAGCTCCTACGAGCAGTACTTC.

The sample holds a few counts of this clonotype. The chain employs TRBV5-1 and TRBJ1-3, with a possible D match to TRBD1 (5 bases). The germline V gene encodes CDR1 SGHRS and CDR2 YFSETQ. This CDR3 has 15 residues. V gave up 4 bases and J gave up 2 bases, with 13 bases separating them. The CDR3 coding sequence is TGCGCCAGCAGCCACCGAGGGGTGACTGGAAACACCATATATTTT. Translation: CASSHRGVTGNTIYF.

This clonotype was recorded once. The V and J genes are TRBV3-1 and TRBJ2-4, with D tentatively TRBD1 (5 bases). Trimming took 7 bases from V and 6 from J, leaving 16 bases between them. Germline CDR1 reads LGHDT; CDR2 reads YNNKEL (reference sequence). CDR3 size: 14 residues. Here the CDR3 reads CASTQGRVPNIQYF. In DNA, the CDR3 is TGTGCCAGCACCCAGGGCAGGGTACCAAACATTCAGTACTTC.

This clonotype has ten or more counts. This chain uses TRBV12-3 or TRBV12-4 with TRBJ1-1; TRBD1 aligns across 7 bases. Unmatched junction bases numbered 7, after V lost 5 bases and J lost 4 bases. The length of the CDR3 is 14 residues. The CDR3 nucleotides read TGTGCCAGCAGTCCTTCGGCAGGGGGCACTGAAGCTTTCTTT. Residues: CASSPSAGGTEAFF.

The chain combines TRBV29-1 with TRBJ2-5; possibly TRBD1 for D (5 bases). V was shortened by 5 bases and J by 7 bases, with 14 bases between the two germline ends. This CDR3 spans 12 amino acids. CDR1 SQVTM and CDR2 ANQGSEA come from the germline V gene. The CDR3 coding sequence is TGCAGCGTTCTGACGGACAAATGGACCCAGTACTTC. This encodes CSVLTDKWTQYF.

This clonotype was recorded at least ten times. The chain uses TRBV30 and TRBJ1-2; unclear D gene. CDR3 length: 11 amino acids. Per the germline V gene, CDR1 is GTSNPN and CDR2 is SVGIG (reference sequence). The V gene lost 0 bases and the J gene lost 3 bases, with 2 bases spanning the gap. CDR3 sequence (DNA): TGTGCCTGGAGTGTGGACTATGGCTACACCTTC. It translates to CAWSVDYGYTF.

This clonotype was seen ten or more times. The junction departs from germline at one end; a sequencing error may be responsible. The genes are TRBV7-2 and TRBJ2-5, with 7 positions matching TRBD1. The CDR3 covers 14 residues. CDR1 SGHTA and CDR2 FQGNSA come from the germline V gene. CDR3 in DNA: TGCGCCAGCAGCCGGCAGGGGGAGCAAGAGACCCAGTACTTC. Protein product: CASSRQGEQETQYF.

In its sample, this clonotype was seen a few times. The chain links TRBV29-1 to TRBJ1-5, with D possibly matching TRBD1 (6 bases). The CDR3 is made up of 15 amino acids. Between the trimmed V and J ends, which lost 4 bases and 7 bases, there was a span of 20 bases. Germline V CDR1 and CDR2: SQVTM, ANQGSEA. The CDR3 loop reads CSVVEQGAQGQPQHF. CDR3 nucleotides: TGCAGCGTTGTCGAACAGGGAGCCCAGGGGCAGCCCCAGCATTTT.

In this sample, this clonotype turned up many times. V and J are TRBV18 and TRBJ1-2; D call uncertain. The CDR3 totals 15 residues. Germline lookup yields CDR1 KGHSH and CDR2 LQKENI. V gave up 4 bases and J gave up 6 bases, with 18 bases separating them. CDR3 sequence: CASSLKEGGRHGYTF. CDR3 DNA sequence: TGTGCCAGCTCACTCAAGGAAGGAGGGAGGCATGGCTACACCTTC.

This clonotype was found many times. This CDR3 is CASSVLKGLSLANYGYTF. In nucleotides, the CDR3 is TGTGCCAGCAGTGTCCTTAAGGGACTCTCTCTAGCTAACTATGGCTACACCTTC. V gene TRBV12-3 or TRBV12-4 combines with J gene TRBJ1-2; D perhaps matches TRBD1 (5 bases). The CDR3 consists of 18 residues. Between the trimmed V and J ends, which lost 5 bases and 0 bases, there was a span of 22 bases.